The 20 T cell receptor beta chains given below trace back to one sample, sequenced in a study of blood T cells in healthy people across ages. Primers used in a second PCR of roughly 6 to 12 cycles were a sample-barcoded 5' primer and a J-beta primer mix. TCRdb independently ran MiXCR on the 5' RACE reads; one entry per CDR3 protein. The sample lists hundreds of thousands of distinct CDR3 sequences, about 30% occurring once. Sequenced sample: blood. The receptor source for this set is a woman older than 75 in good health.

The chain uses TRBV6-1 and TRBJ1-5; D gene uncertain. Germline CDR1 reads MNHNS; CDR2 reads SASEGT. The CDR3 is made up of 12 amino acids. The V and J ends lost 2 bases and 5 bases respectively, with 4 bases between them. The CDR3 nucleotides read TGTGCCAGCAGTGAAAGGTATCAGCCCCAGCATTTT. Protein product: CASSERYQPQHF.

This clonotype was seen a few times. The chain carries TRBV2 and TRBJ1-1; tentatively, D is TRBD1 (6 bases). V lost 2 bases, J lost 1 base, and 8 bases lay in between. The CDR3 sequence is 14 residues long. Per the germline V gene, CDR1 is SNHLY and CDR2 is FYNNEI. The CDR3 is CASSETGWNTEAFF. The CDR3 bases are TGTGCCAGCAGTGAAACAGGGTGGAACACTGAAGCTTTCTTT.

The chain couples TRBV6-2 or TRBV6-3 to TRBJ1-2, with TRBD1 identical over 9 bases. Germline CDR1 MNHEY, CDR2 SVGEGT. J gave up 5 bases and V 10 bases, and 17 bases lay outside the gene matches. The CDR3 is made up of 16 amino acids. This CDR3 reads CANIDIGTGFRYGYTF. The DNA of the CDR3 is TGTGCCAACATTGATATCGGGACAGGGTTCAGATATGGCTACACCTTC.

J is TRBJ2-6 and V is TRBV19; D ambiguous. Germline V CDR1 and CDR2: LNHDA, SQIVND (reference sequence). The CDR3 consists of 13 residues. Trimming cost V 8 bases and J 2 bases, with 7 bases left between them. CDR3 nucleotides: TGTGCCAGTGAGTTCCCTGGGGCCAACGTCCTGACTTTC. It is translated as CASEFPGANVLTF. The variable domain in full, with the rest retrieved from reference TRBV19 and TRBJ2-6, is DGGITQSPKYLFRKEGQNVTLSCEQNLNHDAMYWYRQDPGQGLRLIYYSQIVNDFQKGDIAEGYSVSREKKESFPLTVTSAQKNPTAFYLCASEFPGANVLTFGAGSRLTVL.

The rearrangement joins TRBV6-2 or TRBV6-3 to TRBJ2-5; TRBD2 matches at 8 bases. TRBJ2-7 matches the DNA end more closely, so the J call is doubtful. Germline assignment: CDR1 MNHEY and CDR2 SVGEGT. The CDR3 sequence is 13 residues long. The CDR3 loop reads CASFGGGIYEQYF. CDR3 DNA: TGTGCCAGCTTCGGCGGGGGGATCTACGAGCAGTACTTC.

Ten or more counts support this clonotype. V usage is TRBV11-2 and J usage is TRBJ1-2; TRBD1 is a possible D gene (6 bases). V lost 2 bases and J lost 4, with 17 bases in between. Per germline, CDR1 SGHAT and CDR2 FQNNGV. This CDR3 is 16 amino acids long. CDR3 protein: CASSLITGPHGYGYTF. In DNA form, the CDR3 reads TGTGCCAGCAGCTTAATCACAGGGCCTCACGGCTATGGCTACACCTTC.

Ten or more counts support this clonotype. This sequence joins TRBV27 and TRBJ2-1; weak D call: TRBD1 (6 bases). From germline, CDR1 is MNHEY and CDR2 SMNVEV (reference sequence). This CDR3 spans 13 amino acids. The V gene lost 5 bases and the J gene lost 10 bases, with 15 bases spanning the gap. The CDR3 here is CASSPRQAEEQFF. CDR3 nucleotides: TGTGCCAGCAGTCCACGACAGGCCGAGGAGCAGTTCTTC.

This clonotype has at least ten counts. V usage is TRBV15 and J usage is TRBJ2-1; D perhaps matches TRBD1 (5 bases). The CDR3 has 15 residues. V lost 0 bases, J lost 10 bases, and 16 bases lay in between. Germline CDR1 is LNHNV and CDR2 is YYDKDF (reference sequence). The CDR3 nucleotides are TGTGCCACCAGCAGAGATGCGGCAGGGCGAAGGGAGCAGTTCTTC. Its protein is CATSRDAAGRREQFF.

There are many counts of this clonotype. V is TRBV5-6 and J is TRBJ2-7; D might be TRBD2 (5 bases). V lost 0 bases, J lost 12 bases, and 19 bases lay in between. The CDR3 covers 14 residues. The germline gives CDR1 SGHDT, CDR2 YYEEEE. The CDR3 is CASSLARRSGLSYF. The CDR3 DNA reads as TGTGCCAGCAGCTTGGCCCGGAGAAGCGGCCTATCGTACTTC.

The chain is built from TRBV10-3 and TRBJ2-5, with TRBD2 matching over 10 bases. The J call may not be correct, given that the DNA end is closer to TRBJ2-1. The CDR3 is 16 residues long. Germline V lookup: CDR1 ENHRY, CDR2 SYGVKD. Written as DNA, the CDR3 is TGTGCCATCAGGGAGGGGCTAGCGGGGGCCCAAGAGACCCAGTTCTTC. This codes for CAIREGLAGAQETQFF.

V usage is TRBV20-1 and J usage is TRBJ2-5; 7 bases match TRBD1. This CDR3 comprises 13 residues. Germline CDR1 and CDR2: DFQATT and SNEGSKA (reference sequence). J lost 11 bases, V lost 6 bases, and 15 bases had no gene match. The CDR3 DNA reads as TGCAGTGCCACAGGGGACGGAGGCTATGAGCAGTACTTC. This sequence encodes CSATGDGGYEQYF.

In its sample, this clonotype was seen many times. CDR3 region: CSALPPGAGSTYEQYF. The DNA of the CDR3 is TGCAGTGCTCTCCCCCCGGGGGCAGGCTCTACCTACGAGCAGTACTTC. V and J are TRBV20-1 and TRBJ2-7; possibly TRBD1 or TRBD2 for D (6 bases each). From germline, CDR1 is DFQATT and CDR2 SNEGSKA (reference sequence). The V and J ends lost 5 bases and 2 bases respectively, with 22 bases between them. This CDR3 is built from 16 residues.

The genes are TRBV7-9 and TRBJ2-5; D is uncertain. The CDR3 runs to 14 residues. Germline CDR1 reads SEHNR; CDR2 reads FQNEAQ (reference sequence). Trimming pared 5 bases from V and 2 bases from J, leaving 12 bases between. The CDR3 coding sequence is TGTGCCAGCAGCCCCACCTGGGCTCAAGAGACCCAGTACTTC. Residues: CASSPTWAQETQYF.

Many counts were recorded for this clonotype. The CDR3: CASSVGRGFIGQFF. The CDR3 DNA follows: TGTGCCAGCAGCGTAGGTCGAGGGTTCATAGGGCAGTTCTTC. This chain connects TRBV9 to TRBJ2-1, with D perhaps matching TRBD2 (5 bases). V was shortened by 0 bases and J by 12 bases, with 16 bases between the two germline ends. This CDR3 is 14 amino acids long. CDR1 and CDR2 from the germline V gene are SGDLS and YYNGEE.

This clonotype was seen only a few times. The rearrangement links TRBV20-1 to TRBJ1-4, with TRBD1 identical over 12 bases. Germline V CDR1 and CDR2: DFQATT, SNEGSKA (reference sequence). V trimming: 6 bases; J trimming: 7 bases; junction bases outside the gene matches: 12. The CDR3 is 16 amino acids. The CDR3 is CSATPGTGGWGEKLFF. Written as DNA, the CDR3 is TGCAGTGCCACCCCCGGGACAGGGGGCTGGGGTGAAAAACTGTTTTTT.

In regard to this clonotype: A much larger clone differs by one base, so this may be a read error. The chain links TRBV27 to TRBJ2-4; the D is unclear. The better agreement between TRBJ2-7 and the DNA end casts doubt on the J call. Germline V gene data show CDR1 as MNHEY and CDR2 as SMNVEV (reference sequence). The CDR3 consists of 15 residues. As DNA, the CDR3 is TGTACCAGCAGTCGTCGTTTGGACCTGTCCTACGAGCAGTACTTC. Translated, it gives CTSSRRLDLSYEQYF.

Details on this clonotype: This may be a read error: a much more frequent sequence differs by one nucleotide. The V and J genes are TRBV20-1 and TRBJ2-5; D gene unclear. CDR1 and CDR2 from the germline V gene are DFQATT and SNEGSKA (reference sequence). Trimming took off 0 bases at V and 11 bases at J, with 19 bases between the two ends. This CDR3 comprises 14 residues. The CDR3 sequence is CSARDPVSANEQYF. The CDR3 nucleotides are TGCAGTGCTAGAGACCCGGTCAGCGCTAATGAGCAGTACTTC.

In its sample, this clonotype was seen many times. The genes are TRBV6-1 and TRBJ2-5, with 10 bases aligning to TRBD1. The germline V gene encodes CDR1 MNHNS and CDR2 SASEGT. The CDR3 runs 15 residues. J was trimmed by 4 bases and V by 5 bases; bases with no gene match: 7. The CDR3 spells CASSLSRDRGETQYF. The CDR3, as DNA: TGTGCCAGCAGTCTGAGCCGGGACAGGGGAGAGACCCAGTACTTC.

The chain links TRBV7-7 to TRBJ1-5; D remains ambiguous. Germline-derived CDR1 and CDR2 are SSHAT and FNYEAQ (reference sequence). The CDR3 has 13 residues. Trimming pared 5 bases from V and 3 bases from J, leaving 8 bases between. Written as DNA, the CDR3 is TGTGCCAGCAGCCGTACCACCAATCAGCCCCAGCATTTT. This codes for CASSRTTNQPQHF.

This clonotype has a handful of counts. One base away lies a much larger clone, so this may be a sequencing read error. The chain couples TRBV7-2 to TRBJ1-2; a possible D gene is TRBD1 (5 bases). The CDR3 covers 14 residues. The germline gives CDR1 SGHTA, CDR2 FQGNSA. V was clipped by 5 bases and J by 4 bases, with 14 bases between them. CDR3 in DNA: TGTGCCAGCAGCCCCCTAGGGGAGGGCTATGGCTACACCTTC. This codes for CASSPLGEGYGYTF.